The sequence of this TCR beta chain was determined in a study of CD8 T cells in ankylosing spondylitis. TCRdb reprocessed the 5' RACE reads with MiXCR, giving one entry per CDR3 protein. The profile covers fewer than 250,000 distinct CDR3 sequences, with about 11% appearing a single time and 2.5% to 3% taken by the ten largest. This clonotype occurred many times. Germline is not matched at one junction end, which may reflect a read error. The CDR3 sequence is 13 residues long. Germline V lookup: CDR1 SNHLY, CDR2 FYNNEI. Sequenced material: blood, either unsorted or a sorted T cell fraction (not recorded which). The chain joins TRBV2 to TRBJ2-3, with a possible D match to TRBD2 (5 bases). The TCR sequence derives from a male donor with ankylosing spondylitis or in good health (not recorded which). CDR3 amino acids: CASKASRTDTQYF. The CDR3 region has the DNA TGTGCTAGCAAGGCTAGCCGCACAGATACGCAGTATTTT.